This T cell receptor beta chain was observed in a study of PD-L1 blockade in urothelial cancer. CDR3 length: 15 amino acids. The germline CDR1 and CDR2 sequences are SGHNT and YYREEE (reference sequence). The V and J ends lost 7 bases and 12 bases respectively, with 23 bases between them. Indicated time point: pretreatment peripheral blood. The table lists this clone with a count of one. TCRdb's table, derived via immunoSEQ multiplex PCR, lists solely in-frame clones and lacks some. This sample has 95,000 or so clones, with around 87% found just once. The gene calls are TRBV5-4 and TRBJ1-6; D gene unclear. This TCR derives from a man aged 55 to 70 with urothelial cancer. The sample was PBMCs, taken around atezolizumab (anti-PD-L1) treatment. The CDR3 region is CASFPMGFIEGPLHF. CDR3 bases: TGTGCCAGCTTCCCCATGGGCTTTATAGAAGGACCCCTCCACTTT.